The 24 T cell receptor beta chains presented below share a single source sample, sequenced in a study of T cell repertoires in aging, cancer and after chemotherapy. Amplification of TCR beta used genomic DNA extracted from peripheral blood. Rearranged V-D-J TRB sequences were amplified with a mixed TRB-A/B primer pool. TCRdb itself ran the multiplex PCR reads through MiXCR, one entry per CDR3 protein. In the table there are some 1,400 distinct CDR3 sequences, 46% of which are singletons. Material for sequencing was blood. The receptors here all came from a human donor with a blood cancer.

This clonotype rates as medium-sized. The chain employs TRBV5-1 and TRBJ1-1; 7 bases align to TRBD1. CDR1 and CDR2 from the germline V gene are SGHRS and YFSETQ. This CDR3 contains 14 residues. V shed 0 bases, J shed 1 base, and the junction held 0 bases outside the gene matches. CDR3 in DNA: TGCGCCAGCAGCTTGGACAGGGGGAACACTGAAGCTTTCTTT. Amino acid sequence: CASSLDRGNTEAFF.

The chain employs TRBV7-3 and TRBJ2-1; D gene uncertain. This CDR3 is built from 16 residues. Germline-derived CDR1 and CDR2 are SGHTA and FQGTGA. V dropped 1 base and J dropped 0 bases, with 10 bases sitting between them. CDR3 nucleotides: TGTGCCAGCAGCTTAAAAGTCGGAAGCTCCTACAATGAGCAGTTCTTC. The encoded protein is CASSLKVGSSYNEQFF.

This clonotype rates as medium-sized. The chain uses TRBV18 and TRBJ2-7; 8 bases are shared with TRBD1. The V gene's germline CDR1 is KGHSH and CDR2 LQKENI. Trimming took 3 bases from V and 5 from J; bases not matched to a gene: 9. The CDR3 is made up of 15 amino acids. The CDR3: CASSPRQGNFDEQYF. In DNA, the CDR3 is TGTGCCAGCTCACCCCGACAGGGGAACTTTGACGAGCAGTACTTC. Looking up the rest from reference TRBV18 and TRBJ2-7 gives the full variable domain: NAGVMQNPRHLVRRRGQEARLRCSPMKGHSHVYWYRQLPEEGLKFMVYLQKENIIDESGMPKERFSAEFPKEGPSILRIQQVVRGDSAAYFCASSPRQGNFDEQYFGPGTRLTVT.

By share, this clonotype ranks as large. The chain links TRBV6-5 to TRBJ2-7, with D perhaps TRBD2 (5 bases). The length of the CDR3 is 13 residues. Trimming removed 6 bases at V and 8 bases at J, with 17 bases between. CDR1 is MNHEY and CDR2 is SVGAGI in the germline V gene. The chain's CDR3 is CASSPGIEGKQYF. As DNA, the CDR3 is TGTGCCAGCAGCCCCGGTATCGAGGGTAAGCAGTACTTC.

Turning to this clonotype: A read error may account for a junction end that differs from germline. The chain links TRBV28 to TRBJ1-5; 8 bases agree with TRBD1. This CDR3 comprises 15 residues. Germline lookup yields CDR1 MDHEN and CDR2 SYDVKM. The CDR3 sequence is CASRGHGQGNQPRHF. CDR3 DNA: TGTGCCAGCAGGGGCCACGGACAGGGCAATCAGCCCCGGCATTTT.

This chain's CDR3 is CATGQGAEQPQHF. CDR3 nucleotide sequence: TGTGCCACCGGACAGGGGGCGGAACAGCCCCAGCATTTT. This chain joins TRBV19 and TRBJ1-5, with TRBD1 matching 11 bases. The germline CDR1 and CDR2 sequences are LNHDA and SQIVND (reference sequence). The CDR3 runs 13 residues. With V trimmed by 10 bases and J by 7 bases, 6 bases remained unmatched.

In its sample, this clonotype ranks as medium-sized. The chain combines TRBV20-1 with TRBJ2-5; 12 positions match TRBD1. Per the germline V gene, CDR1 is DFQATT and CDR2 is SNEGSKA (reference sequence). CDR3 size: 14 residues. V dropped 6 bases and J dropped 5; count of bases not matched to a gene: 7. This chain's CDR3 is CSAPRDRGLETQYF. The DNA of the CDR3 is TGCAGTGCACCCCGGGACAGGGGGCTTGAGACCCAGTACTTC.

V and J are TRBV7-8 and TRBJ2-1; D might be TRBD2 (6 bases). The CDR3 loop spans 15 amino acids. V dropped 1 base and J dropped 4 bases, with 11 bases sitting between them. Germline CDR1 reads SGHVS; CDR2 reads FQNEAQ. In DNA, the CDR3 is TGTGCCAGCAGCTTAGATGGCGGGACGTACAATGAGCAGTTCTTC. The encoded protein is CASSLDGGTYNEQFF.

This chain links TRBV12-3 or TRBV12-4 with TRBJ1-4; a weak D match, TRBD1 (5 bases). Deletions cut 7 bases from V and 7 bases from J, with 13 bases between. CDR3 size: 13 residues. The CDR3 here is CASTRGAREKLFF. CDR3 DNA sequence: TGTGCCAGCACCCGAGGGGCACGTGAAAAACTGTTTTTT.

The chain recombines TRBV6-1 with TRBJ2-3; TRBD1 matches 8 bases. CDR3 length: 16 residues. CDR1 and CDR2 from the germline V gene are MNHNS and SASEGT. Trimming cost V 4 bases and J 0 bases; bases outside gene matches: 6. The CDR3 sequence is CASSVGQGISTDTQYF. As DNA, the CDR3 is TGTGCCAGCAGTGTCGGACAGGGAATTAGCACAGATACGCAGTATTTT.

Relative to its sample, this clonotype is large (0.1 to 1%). The V and J genes are TRBV6-2 or TRBV6-3 and TRBJ2-7; 8 positions match TRBD2. Losses at the gene ends were 6 bases for V and 0 bases for J; bases not matched to a gene: 19. CDR3 length: 19 amino acids. CDR1 is MNHEY and CDR2 is SVGEGT in the germline V gene. The CDR3 bases are TGTGCCAGCAGCCTATCCCTTCAGGGTAGCGGGACCTCCTCCTACGAGCAGTACTTC. Translation: CASSLSLQGSGTSSYEQYF.

CDR3 loop: CASYSREAGELFF. The CDR3 nucleotides are TGTGCCAGTTATTCCAGGGAGGCCGGGGAGCTGTTTTTT. This rearrangement joins TRBV6-2 or TRBV6-3 to TRBJ2-2; possible D gene TRBD2, 6 bases. Germline CDR1 MNHEY, CDR2 SVGEGT. The germline V and J ends were trimmed by 9 bases and 6 bases, with 14 bases remaining between them. This CDR3 is 13 amino acids long.

A remark on this clonotype: A much larger clone lies one base from this, so it may be a read error. This chain joins TRBV20-1 and TRBJ1-2; unclear D gene. The length of the CDR3 is 13 residues. Germline loops: CDR1 DFQATT, CDR2 SNEGSKA (reference sequence). V lost 6 bases to trimming and J lost 8 bases, with 19 bases between them. Written as DNA, the CDR3 is TGCAGTGCCCCCGGGCCCCACTCGGGAGGCTACACCTTC. It specifies CSAPGPHSGGYTF.

A note on this clonotype: A much larger clone lies a single base off, so this may be a read error. The V gene is TRBV20-1, the J gene TRBJ2-1; D perhaps matches TRBD2 (5 bases). CDR1 DFQATT and CDR2 SNEGSKA come from the germline V gene (reference sequence). The CDR3 runs 11 residues. CDR3 sequence reads: CSARSGNVQFF. For the CDR3, the DNA is TGCAGTGCTAGATCGGGGAATGTGCAGTTCTTC.

The chain couples TRBV13 to TRBJ1-1; a weak D match, TRBD1 (6 bases). This CDR3 comprises 15 residues. The V gene's germline CDR1 is PRHDT and CDR2 FYEKMQ (reference sequence). Trimming stripped 6 bases from V and 0 bases from J, with 14 bases between. CDR3 amino acids: CASSRWGGMNTEAFF. The CDR3 bases are TGTGCCAGCAGTAGATGGGGGGGCATGAACACTGAAGCTTTCTTT.

In its sample, this clonotype is large. CDR3 coding DNA: TGTGCCAGTAGTATTGTCGTCGTCAGGGACCTCCAAGAGACCCAGTACTTC. Protein: CASSIVVVRDLQETQYF. This chain uses TRBV19 with TRBJ2-5; D may correspond to TRBD1 or TRBD2 (5 bases each). The V end lost 3 bases, the J end lost 1 base, and 18 bases lay between the germline ends. The CDR3 contains 17 residues. Per germline, CDR1 LNHDA and CDR2 SQIVND (reference sequence).

CDR3 region: CASSMDSGTEAFF. As DNA, the CDR3 is TGTGCCAGCAGTATGGACAGCGGCACTGAAGCTTTCTTT. J is TRBJ1-1 and V is TRBV28, with D possibly matching TRBD1 (6 bases). Trimming removed 5 bases from V and 4 bases from J, with 11 bases in between. The germline V gene encodes CDR1 MDHEN and CDR2 SYDVKM. There are 13 residues in the CDR3.

To note about this clonotype: With a much larger clone just one base away, this may be a read error. The chain uses TRBV5-1 and TRBJ1-1, with 7 bases matching TRBD1. Germline V CDR1 and CDR2: SGHRS, YFSETQ. The CDR3 is 15 residues long. CDR3 DNA sequence: TGTGCCAGCAGCCTCCAACAGGGGACGAATACTGAAGCTTTCTTT. Translation gives CASSLQQGTNTEAFF. The full variable domain, in which reference TRBV5-1 and TRBJ1-1 provide the parts outside the CDR3, is KAGVTQTPRYLIKTRGQQVTLSCSPISGHRSVSWYQQTPGQGLQFLFEYFSETQRNKGNFPGRFSGRQFSNSRSEMNVSTLELGDSALYLCASSLQQGTNTEAFFGQGTRLTVV.

This clonotype was seen a few times. The CDR3 sequence: CSARVREGLVTEAFF. In DNA form, the CDR3 reads TGCAGTGCTAGAGTGCGGGAGGGGCTCGTCACTGAAGCTTTCTTT. The chain employs TRBV20-1 and TRBJ1-1, with TRBD1 as a possible D gene (5 bases). V lost 1 base to trimming and J lost 4 bases, with 16 bases between them. The CDR3 is 15 residues long. CDR1 is DFQATT and CDR2 is SNEGSKA in the germline V gene (reference sequence).

The rearrangement links TRBV12-3 or TRBV12-4 to TRBJ2-3; 8 positions agree with TRBD1. This CDR3 has 17 residues. With 5 bases clipped from V and 7 bases from J, the junction kept 17 bases outside the gene matches. CDR3 bases: TGTGCCAGCAGTCCCAGATTTGACCGGGGACAGGCAAATACGCAGTATTTT. Its translation is CASSPRFDRGQANTQYF.

As regards this clonotype: This may be a read error: a much more frequent sequence differs by one nucleotide. The genes are TRBV20-1 and TRBJ2-5, with TRBD1 identical over 12 bases. Germline V gene data show CDR1 as DFQATT and CDR2 as SNEGSKA (reference sequence). The CDR3 is 14 residues long. The CDR3 DNA follows: TGCAGTGCACCCCGGGACAGGGGGCTTGAGATCCAGTACTTC. Protein: CSAPRDRGLEIQYF.

The chain couples TRBV14 to TRBJ1-1; D ambiguous. The CDR3 has 18 residues. Germline loops: CDR1 SGHDN, CDR2 FVKESK. V lost 1 base to trimming and J lost 2 bases, with 20 bases between them. CDR3 nucleotide sequence: TGTGCCAGCAGCCAAGCCCGACGGACGTTTGAGCGAAACACTGAAGCTTTCTTT. Protein sequence: CASSQARRTFERNTEAFF.

This clonotype is judged large. The chain is built from TRBV15 and TRBJ2-1, with TRBD2 matching over 7 bases. CDR1 is LNHNV, CDR2 YYDKDF, per germline (reference sequence). Unmatched junction bases numbered 1, after V lost 0 bases and J lost 2 bases. The CDR3 consists of 15 residues. Here the CDR3 DNA reads TGTGCCACCAGCAGAGATGCGGGAGCCTACAATGAGCAGTTCTTC. This sequence encodes CATSRDAGAYNEQFF.

This rearrangement joins TRBV29-1 to TRBJ2-1; 7 positions match TRBD1. Trimming took 6 bases from V and 4 from J; bases not matched to a gene: 12. The length of the CDR3 is 15 residues. Germline V CDR1 and CDR2: SQVTM, ANQGSEA. The CDR3 is CSVTKGTAPYNEQFF. The CDR3 bases are TGCAGCGTCACGAAGGGGACAGCTCCGTACAATGAGCAGTTCTTC.